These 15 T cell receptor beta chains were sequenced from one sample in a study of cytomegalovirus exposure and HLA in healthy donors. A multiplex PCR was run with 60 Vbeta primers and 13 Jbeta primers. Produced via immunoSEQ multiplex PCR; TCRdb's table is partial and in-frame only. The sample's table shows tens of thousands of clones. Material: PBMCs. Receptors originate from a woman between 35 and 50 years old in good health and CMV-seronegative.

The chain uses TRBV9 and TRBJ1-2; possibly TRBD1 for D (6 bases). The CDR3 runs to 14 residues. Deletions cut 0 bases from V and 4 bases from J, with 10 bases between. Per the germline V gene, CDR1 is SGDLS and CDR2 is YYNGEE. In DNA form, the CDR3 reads TGTGCCAGCAGCGTAGATACAGGGACCTATGGCTACACCTTC. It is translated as CASSVDTGTYGYTF.

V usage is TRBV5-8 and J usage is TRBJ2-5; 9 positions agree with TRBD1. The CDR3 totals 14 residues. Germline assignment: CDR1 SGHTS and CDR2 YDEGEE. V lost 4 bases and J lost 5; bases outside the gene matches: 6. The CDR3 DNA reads TGTGCCAGCAGCCCGGGACAGGGTGTGGAGACCCAGTACTTC. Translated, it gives CASSPGQGVETQYF.

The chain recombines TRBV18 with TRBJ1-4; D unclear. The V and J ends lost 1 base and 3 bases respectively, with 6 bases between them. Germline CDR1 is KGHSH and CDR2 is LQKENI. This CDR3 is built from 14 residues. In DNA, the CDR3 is TGTGCCAGCTCACCACTGGAGGCTAATGAAAAACTGTTTTTT. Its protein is CASSPLEANEKLFF.

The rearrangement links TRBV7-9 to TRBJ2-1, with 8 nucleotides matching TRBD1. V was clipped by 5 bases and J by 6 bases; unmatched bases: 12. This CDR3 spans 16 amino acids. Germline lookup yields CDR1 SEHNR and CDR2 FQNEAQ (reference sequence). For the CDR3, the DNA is TGTGCCAGCAGCGCTACGACAGGGGAGGTTTTCAATGAGCAGTTCTTC. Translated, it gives CASSATTGEVFNEQFF. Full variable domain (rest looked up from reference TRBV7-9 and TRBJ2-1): DTGVSQNPRHKITKRGQNVTFRCDPISEHNRLYWYRQTLGQGPEFLTYFQNEAQLEKSRLLSDRFSAERPKGSFSTLEIQRTEQGDSAMYLCASSATTGEVFNEQFFGPGTRLTVL.

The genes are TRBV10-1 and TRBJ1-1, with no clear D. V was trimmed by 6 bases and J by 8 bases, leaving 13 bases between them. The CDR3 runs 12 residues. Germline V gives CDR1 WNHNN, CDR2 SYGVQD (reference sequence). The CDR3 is CASSWVSGEAFF. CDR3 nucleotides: TGCGCCAGCAGCTGGGTTTCAGGAGAAGCTTTCTTT.

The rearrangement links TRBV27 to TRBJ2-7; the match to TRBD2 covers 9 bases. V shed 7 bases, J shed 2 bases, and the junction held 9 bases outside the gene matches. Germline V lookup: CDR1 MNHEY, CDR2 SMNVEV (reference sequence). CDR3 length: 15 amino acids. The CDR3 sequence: CASTRGSGGTYEQYF. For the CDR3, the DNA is TGTGCCAGCACTCGAGGTAGCGGGGGAACCTACGAGCAGTACTTC.

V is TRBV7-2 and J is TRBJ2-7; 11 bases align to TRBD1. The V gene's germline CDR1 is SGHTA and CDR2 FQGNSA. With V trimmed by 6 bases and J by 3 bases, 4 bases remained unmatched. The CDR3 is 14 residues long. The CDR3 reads CASRAGTGGYEQYF. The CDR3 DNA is TGTGCCAGCAGAGCAGGGACAGGGGGCTACGAGCAGTACTTC.

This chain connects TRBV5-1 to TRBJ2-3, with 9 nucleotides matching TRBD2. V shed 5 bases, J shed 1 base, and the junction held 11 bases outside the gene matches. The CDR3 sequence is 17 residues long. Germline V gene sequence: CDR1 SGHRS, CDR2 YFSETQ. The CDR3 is CASSPPPIAGGTDTQYF. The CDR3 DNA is TGCGCCAGCAGTCCCCCCCCGATAGCGGGGGGCACAGATACGCAGTATTTT.

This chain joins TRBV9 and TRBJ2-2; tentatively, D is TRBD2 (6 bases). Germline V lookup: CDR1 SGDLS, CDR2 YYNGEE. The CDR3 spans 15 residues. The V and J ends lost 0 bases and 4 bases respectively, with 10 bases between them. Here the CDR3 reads CASSVELGGTGELFF. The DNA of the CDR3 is TGTGCCAGCAGCGTAGAGCTCGGGGGCACCGGGGAGCTGTTTTTT.

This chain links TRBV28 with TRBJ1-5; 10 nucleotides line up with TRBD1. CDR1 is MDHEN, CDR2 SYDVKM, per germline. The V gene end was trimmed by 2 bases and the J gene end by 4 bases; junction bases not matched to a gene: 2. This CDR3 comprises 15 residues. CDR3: CASSLGDRGNQPQHF. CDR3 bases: TGTGCCAGCAGTTTAGGGGACAGGGGAAATCAGCCCCAGCATTTT.

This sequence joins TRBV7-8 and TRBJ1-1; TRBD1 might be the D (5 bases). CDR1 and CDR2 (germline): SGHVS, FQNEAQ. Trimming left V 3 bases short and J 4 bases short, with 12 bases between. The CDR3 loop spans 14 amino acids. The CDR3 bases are TGTGCCAGCAGCTTGCAGGGTCTGGGCACTGAAGCTTTCTTT. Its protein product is CASSLQGLGTEAFF. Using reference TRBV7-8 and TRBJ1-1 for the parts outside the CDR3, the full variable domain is GAGVSQSPRYKVAKRGQDVALRCDPISGHVSLFWYQQALGQGPEFLTYFQNEAQLDKSGLPSDRFFAERPEGSVSTLKIQRTQQEDSAVYLCASSLQGLGTEAFFGQGTRLTVV.

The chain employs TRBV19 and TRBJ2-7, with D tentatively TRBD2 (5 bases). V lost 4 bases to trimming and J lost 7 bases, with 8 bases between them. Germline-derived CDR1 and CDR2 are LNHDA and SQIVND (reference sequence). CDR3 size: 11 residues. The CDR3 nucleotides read TGTGCCAGTAGTACGAGAGGGGAGCAGTACTTC. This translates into CASSTRGEQYF.

CDR3 region: CASSLLTGENSPLHF. CDR3 DNA: TGCGCCAGCAGCTTATTGACAGGGGAGAATTCACCCCTCCACTTT. The rearrangement links TRBV5-1 to TRBJ1-6; 8 positions agree with TRBD1. J was trimmed by 7 bases and V by 2 bases; bases with no gene match: 5. Germline CDR1 is SGHRS and CDR2 is YFSETQ. There are 15 residues in the CDR3.

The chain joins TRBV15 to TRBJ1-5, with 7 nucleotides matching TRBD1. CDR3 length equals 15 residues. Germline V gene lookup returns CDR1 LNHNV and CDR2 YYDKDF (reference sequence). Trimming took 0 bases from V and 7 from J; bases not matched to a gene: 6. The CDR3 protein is CATSRDRQGGQPQHF. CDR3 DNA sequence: TGTGCCACCAGCAGAGATCGACAGGGTGGCCAGCCCCAGCATTTT.

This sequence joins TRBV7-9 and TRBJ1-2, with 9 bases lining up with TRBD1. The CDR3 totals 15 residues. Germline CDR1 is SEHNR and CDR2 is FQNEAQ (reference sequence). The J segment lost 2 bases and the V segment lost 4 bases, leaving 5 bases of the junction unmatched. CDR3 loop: CASSSRTGVNYGYTF. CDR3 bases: TGTGCCAGCAGCTCCCGGACAGGGGTAAACTATGGCTACACCTTC.